These 26 T cell receptor beta chains came from one sample sequenced in a study of OX40 agonist ivuxolimab in advanced cancers. Clones were sequenced by immunoSEQ multiplex PCR, and TCRdb holds only the in-frame ones, with some missing. The profile shows 81,000 or so clones, around 90% of them singletons. The sample was CD4+ or CD8+ T cells sorted from blood, taken in a trial of the OX40 agonist ivuxolimab. The receptors were gathered from an adult with an advanced solid tumor such as melanoma, head and neck, liver or kidney cancer.

This chain connects TRBV13 to TRBJ1-5; 7 bases are shared with TRBD1. This CDR3 comprises 13 residues. In germline, CDR1 is PRHDT, CDR2 FYEKMQ (reference sequence). Unmatched junction bases numbered 7, after V lost 2 bases and J lost 12 bases. This chain's CDR3 is CASSLQGGRDQHF. The CDR3, as DNA: TGTGCCAGCAGCTTACAGGGGGGACGGGACCAGCATTTT.

V usage is TRBV5-6 and J usage is TRBJ1-3, with a weak D call TRBD1 (6 bases). The ends were cut back, 4 bases at V and 3 bases at J, with 14 bases in the middle. CDR1 and CDR2 from the germline V gene are SGHDT and YYEEEE. This CDR3 contains 15 residues. CDR3 sequence reads: CASSAKKQGGNTIYF. The DNA of the CDR3 is TGTGCCAGCAGCGCCAAAAAACAGGGTGGAAACACCATATATTTT.

The J gene is TRBJ1-2, the V gene TRBV6-5; D gene uncertain. The CDR3 runs to 11 residues. The V and J ends lost 8 bases and 7 bases respectively, with 11 bases between them. Germline assignment: CDR1 MNHEY and CDR2 SVGAGI. Here the CDR3 reads CASFAPPGYTF. CDR3 nucleotides: TGTGCCAGCTTCGCCCCCCCTGGCTACACCTTC.

The chain recombines TRBV19 with TRBJ1-1; no firm D call. The CDR3 totals 13 residues. Germline V CDR1 and CDR2: LNHDA, SQIVND (reference sequence). Deletions cut 3 bases from V and 6 bases from J, with 11 bases between. The CDR3 region is CASSISAGAEAFF. In DNA form, the CDR3 reads TGTGCCAGTAGTATCTCAGCTGGCGCTGAAGCTTTCTTT. The full variable domain, its missing parts supplied by reference TRBV19 and TRBJ1-1, is DGGITQSPKYLFRKEGQNVTLSCEQNLNHDAMYWYRQDPGQGLRLIYYSQIVNDFQKGDIAEGYSVSREKKESFPLTVTSAQKNPTAFYLCASSISAGAEAFFGQGTRLTVV.

The J gene is TRBJ2-5, the V gene TRBV15; perhaps TRBD1 as D (6 bases). The CDR3 sequence is 15 residues long. V lost 3 bases to trimming and J lost 2 bases, with 13 bases between them. Germline V gene sequence: CDR1 LNHNV, CDR2 YYDKDF (reference sequence). The CDR3: CATSRAPRGQETQYF. The DNA for the CDR3 is TGTGCCACCAGCAGGGCCCCCAGGGGACAAGAGACCCAGTACTTC.

The chain employs TRBV29-1 and TRBJ1-2, with D uncertain. Germline loops: CDR1 SQVTM, CDR2 ANQGSEA. The CDR3 consists of 14 residues. The V end was cut by 5 bases, the J end by 2 bases, with 15 bases between. CDR3 nucleotide sequence: TGCAGCGTTCTCTCTCCTCTCGGAAACTATGGCTACACCTTC. Translating it yields CSVLSPLGNYGYTF.

The J gene is TRBJ2-2, the V gene TRBV7-2; no definite D call. Germline loops: CDR1 SGHTA, CDR2 FQGNSA. The ends were cut back, 0 bases at V and 4 bases at J, with 3 bases in the middle. The CDR3 runs 13 residues. CDR3 residues: CASSLAGTGELFF. As DNA, the CDR3 is TGTGCCAGCAGCTTAGCGGGCACCGGGGAGCTGTTTTTT.

The V and J genes are TRBV2 and TRBJ1-5, with 9 bases matching TRBD1. J lost 9 bases, V lost 3 bases, and 15 bases had no gene match. Germline V gene lookup returns CDR1 SNHLY and CDR2 FYNNEI. The CDR3 spans 17 residues. Written as DNA, the CDR3 is TGTGCCAGCAGTGAGACCCCCGGGACAGGGCCACCACGGCCCCAGCATTTT. This sequence encodes CASSETPGTGPPRPQHF. The full variable domain, completed using reference TRBV2 and TRBJ1-5, is EPEVTQTPSHQVTQMGQEVILRCVPISNHLYFYWYRQILGQKVEFLVSFYNNEISEKSEIFDDQFSVERPDGSNFTLKIRSTKLEDSAMYFCASSETPGTGPPRPQHFGDGTRLSIL.

The chain uses TRBV7-2 and TRBJ2-1, with 9 bases aligning to TRBD1. Germline V gives CDR1 SGHTA, CDR2 FQGNSA. V lost 3 bases to trimming and J lost 8 bases; unmatched junction nucleotides: 8. The length of the CDR3 is 15 residues. The CDR3 loop reads CASSFGTGSFYEQFF. In DNA form, the CDR3 reads TGTGCCAGCAGCTTCGGGACAGGGAGTTTCTATGAGCAGTTCTTC.

The gene calls are TRBV18 and TRBJ2-5; D ambiguous. Between the trimmed V and J ends, which lost 9 bases and 5 bases, there was a span of 16 bases. The CDR3 extends over 13 amino acids. Germline CDR1 and CDR2: KGHSH and LQKENI. The CDR3 bases are TGTGCCAGTCGCCCCGGGTATGTGGAGACCCAGTACTTC. This translates into CASRPGYVETQYF.

This clone was seen just once. Germline and junction disagree at one end, which may indicate a read error. This chain uses TRBV10-3 with TRBJ1-2; 9 bases are a match to TRBD1. This CDR3 contains 16 residues. The germline CDR1 and CDR2 sequences are ENHRY and SYGVKD. The CDR3 loop reads CAISAQASGTGTTISF. The CDR3 region has the DNA TGTGCCATCAGTGCCCAAGCCTCCGGGACAGGGACCACCATCAGCTTC.

The V call is TRBV10-2, the J call TRBJ1-5, with a tentative D call TRBD1 (6 bases). The V end lost 2 bases, the J end lost 7 bases, and 18 bases lay between the germline ends. Germline V gene data show CDR1 as WSHSY and CDR2 as SAAADI. This CDR3 region has 16 residues. The CDR3 here is CASSEPPTGAGQPQHF. CDR3 nucleotide sequence: TGCGCCAGCAGTGAGCCGCCGACAGGCGCGGGGCAGCCCCAGCATTTT.

CDR3: CAISPGGDQETQYF. DNA of the CDR3: TGTGCCATCTCACCGGGGGGGGACCAAGAGACCCAGTACTTC. The gene calls are TRBV10-3 and TRBJ2-5, with 8 positions matching TRBD2. The CDR3 is 14 residues long. CDR1 and CDR2 (germline): ENHRY, SYGVKD. J gave up 0 bases and V 8 bases, and 5 bases lay outside the gene matches.

This sequence joins TRBV9 and TRBJ1-3, with D possibly being TRBD1 (5 bases). Trimming pared 0 bases from V and 2 bases from J, leaving 12 bases between. In germline, CDR1 is SGDLS, CDR2 YYNGEE. The CDR3 extends over 16 amino acids. The CDR3 bases are TGTGCCAGCAGCGTAGAGGGATCGGGGGCTGGAAACACCATATATTTT. Encoded protein: CASSVEGSGAGNTIYF.

This clone has just one count. V usage is TRBV6-6 and J usage is TRBJ2-7; possible D gene TRBD1, 6 bases. Germline values: CDR1 MNHNY, CDR2 SVGAGI (reference sequence). The CDR3 spans 12 residues. Trimming removed 5 bases at V and 9 bases at J, with 14 bases between. The CDR3 protein is CASSNHRDGQYF. The DNA for the CDR3 is TGTGCCAGCAGTAACCACAGGGATGGGCAGTACTTC.

The chain combines TRBV6-1 with TRBJ2-7, with 7 bases lining up with TRBD2. Trimming took 3 bases from V and 0 from J; bases not matched to a gene: 5. CDR1 is MNHNS and CDR2 is SASEGT in the germline V gene. The CDR3 length is 15 residues. The CDR3 sequence is CASSEKWGGSYEQYF. The CDR3 coding sequence is TGTGCCAGCAGTGAGAAGTGGGGGGGCTCCTACGAGCAGTACTTC.

The chain's CDR3 is CASSLGRGIGTGELFF. The CDR3 region has the DNA TGTGCCAGCAGCCTCGGGAGGGGGATAGGTACCGGGGAGCTGTTTTTT. The chain carries TRBV7-2 and TRBJ2-2, with TRBD2 matching over 8 bases. CDR3 length: 16 residues. V was clipped by 5 bases and J by 5 bases; unmatched bases: 10. Germline CDR1 is SGHTA and CDR2 is FQGNSA.

This sequence joins TRBV29-1 and TRBJ1-1; maybe TRBD1 (5 bases). The V gene's germline CDR1 is SQVTM and CDR2 ANQGSEA. There are 13 residues in the CDR3. V lost 7 bases, J lost 5 bases, and 17 bases lay in between. CDR3 sequence: CSGYPRVGTEAFF. The CDR3 nucleotides read TGCAGCGGTTACCCCAGGGTAGGGACTGAAGCTTTCTTT.

The chain combines TRBV6-4 with TRBJ1-4, with a tentative D call TRBD1 (5 bases). V lost 8 bases and J 6 bases, leaving 16 bases between the germline ends. The germline CDR1 and CDR2 sequences are MRHNA and SNTAGT. The CDR3 length is 14 residues. CDR3 loop: CASLGRGIDEKLFF. As DNA, the CDR3 is TGTGCCAGCCTCGGGAGGGGAATAGATGAAAAACTGTTTTTT.

The gene calls are TRBV6-6 and TRBJ2-7, with D perhaps assigned TRBD1 or TRBD2 (5 bases each). Per the germline V gene, CDR1 is MNHNY and CDR2 is SVGAGI (reference sequence). CDR3 length equals 13 residues. The ends were cut back, 3 bases at V and 6 bases at J, with 12 bases in the middle. CDR3 region: CASSYMGEIEQYF. In DNA, the CDR3 is TGTGCCAGCAGTTATATGGGGGAGATCGAGCAGTACTTC.

CDR3 DNA: TGTGCCAGCAGCTCAGATGGGGGGGAAGAGACCCAGTACTTC. Protein: CASSSDGGEETQYF. This rearrangement joins TRBV7-2 to TRBJ2-5; 7 bases map to TRBD2. The junction had 5 bases not matched to a gene; V was cut back by 4 bases and J by 3 bases. Looked up from germline, CDR1 is SGHTA and CDR2 is FQGNSA. This CDR3 region has 14 residues.

J is TRBJ1-5 and V is TRBV29-1, with D possibly TRBD1 on 6 matching bases. Germline V gene lookup returns CDR1 SQVTM and CDR2 ANQGSEA. Between the trimmed V and J ends, which lost 7 bases and 3 bases, there was a span of 13 bases. CDR3 length: 13 residues. For the CDR3, the DNA is TGCAGCGCATGGGACACCAACAATCAGCCCCAGCATTTT. Translating it yields CSAWDTNNQPQHF.

This clone was found once. The chain has TRBV9 and TRBJ2-3; D remains unclear. Trimming took off 0 bases at V and 0 bases at J, with 17 bases between the two ends. CDR1 SGDLS and CDR2 YYNGEE come from the germline V gene. The CDR3 sequence is 18 residues long. This CDR3 reads CASSVGTQTRISTDTQYF. The CDR3 DNA reads as TGTGCCAGCAGCGTAGGGACCCAAACCCGCATTAGCACAGATACGCAGTATTTT.

This sequence joins TRBV5-4 and TRBJ2-7; maybe TRBD1 (7 bases). V lost 4 bases and J lost 4, with 15 bases in between. Germline V gene lookup returns CDR1 SGHNT and CDR2 YYREEE (reference sequence). The CDR3 consists of 14 residues. The CDR3 loop is CASSPQGGRYEQYF. The CDR3, as DNA: TGTGCCAGCAGCCCTCAGGGGGGCCGTTACGAGCAGTACTTC.

The chain carries TRBV7-8 and TRBJ2-3, with unresolved D. The CDR3 loop spans 12 amino acids. V lost 5 bases and J 4 bases, leaving 7 bases between the germline ends. Per the germline V gene, CDR1 is SGHVS and CDR2 is FQNEAQ. The CDR3 region is CASSPGADTQYF. The CDR3 DNA reads TGTGCCAGCAGCCCAGGAGCAGATACGCAGTATTTT. Full variable domain (outside the CDR3, taken from reference TRBV7-8 and TRBJ2-3): GAGVSQSPRYKVAKRGQDVALRCDPISGHVSLFWYQQALGQGPEFLTYFQNEAQLDKSGLPSDRFFAERPEGSVSTLKIQRTQQEDSAVYLCASSPGADTQYFGPGTRLTVL.

The chain combines TRBV5-4 with TRBJ2-7; D is perhaps TRBD2 (6 bases). The CDR3 covers 15 residues. The germline gives CDR1 SGHNT, CDR2 YYREEE (reference sequence). V lost 0 bases and J 4 bases, leaving 14 bases between the germline ends. The CDR3: CASSLVGGRAYEQYF. CDR3 sequence (DNA): TGTGCCAGCAGCTTGGTGGGAGGTCGGGCGTACGAGCAGTACTTC.